One and the same sample provided the 26 T cell receptor beta chains below, sequenced in a study of blood T cell repertoires in COVID-19. Using immunoSEQ multiplex PCR, the repertoire was profiled, and TCRdb retains in-frame clones only, with some absent. The sample holds 70,000 to 95,000 clones, 88% seen once. Material for sequencing was peripheral blood. The receptors were gathered from a man between 65 and 85 years old with acute or convalescent COVID-19.

This sequence joins TRBV7-6 and TRBJ2-1; 9 bases agree with TRBD1. The J segment lost 3 bases and the V segment lost 0 bases, leaving 12 bases of the junction unmatched. Germline V lookup: CDR1 SGHVS, CDR2 FNYEAQ. CDR3 length: 19 amino acids. The CDR3 DNA reads TGTGCCAGCAGCTTAGCGCGGGGACACTGGGACAGGGTCTACAATGAGCAGTTCTTC. This gives the protein CASSLARGHWDRVYNEQFF.

The chain employs TRBV5-1 and TRBJ2-3; 9 bases fit TRBD1. Germline assignment: CDR1 SGHRS and CDR2 YFSETQ. J was trimmed by 4 bases and V by 0 bases; bases with no gene match: 0. CDR3 length: 14 amino acids. The CDR3 loop reads CASSLGQGADTQYF. DNA of the CDR3: TGCGCCAGCAGCTTGGGACAGGGGGCAGATACGCAGTATTTT.

V gene TRBV6-2 or TRBV6-3 combines with J gene TRBJ2-3; 10 nucleotides agree with TRBD2. J lost 1 base, V lost 2 bases, and 9 bases had no gene match. CDR3 length: 18 amino acids. Germline V lookup: CDR1 MNHEY, CDR2 SVGEGT. The CDR3 protein is CASSYEPGLAIRTDTQYF. The CDR3, as DNA: TGTGCCAGCAGTTACGAGCCGGGACTAGCGATCCGCACAGATACGCAGTATTTT.

J is TRBJ1-6 and V is TRBV30; 8 nucleotides line up with TRBD1. Germline V gene sequence: CDR1 GTSNPN, CDR2 SVGIG (reference sequence). The CDR3 runs 13 residues. Trimming removed 5 bases from V and 8 bases from J; junction bases left unmatched: 5. CDR3 DNA: TGTGCCTGGGAGGACAGGGTTGATTCACCCCTCCACTTT. Protein product: CAWEDRVDSPLHF.

The rearrangement links TRBV19 to TRBJ1-5; a possible D gene is TRBD1 (6 bases). CDR3 size: 13 residues. Germline V CDR1 and CDR2: LNHDA, SQIVND (reference sequence). V lost 6 bases and J lost 7, with 13 bases in between. This chain's CDR3 is CASRRQASQPQHF. CDR3 sequence (DNA): TGTGCCAGTAGAAGACAGGCGAGCCAGCCCCAGCATTTT.

The V gene is TRBV25-1, the J gene TRBJ1-1, with 11 positions matching TRBD1. Germline CDR1 and CDR2: MGHDK and SYGVNS. This CDR3 is 18 amino acids long. V shed 4 bases and J 1 base; nucleotides not matched to a gene: 11. CDR3 amino acids: CASSALGTGGSANTEAFF. In nucleotides, the CDR3 is TGTGCCAGCAGTGCCCTCGGGACAGGGGGATCGGCGAACACTGAAGCTTTCTTT.

The CDR3 DNA reads TGTGCCATCAGTGAACGAAGGGGACAGGGTACCACCGAGCAGTACTTC. Amino acid sequence: CAISERRGQGTTEQYF. The chain uses TRBV10-3 and TRBJ2-7, with 9 bases aligning to TRBD1. Unmatched junction bases numbered 12, after V lost 3 bases and J lost 6 bases. The CDR3 is 16 residues long. Germline CDR1 ENHRY, CDR2 SYGVKD.

The rearrangement uses TRBV4-3 and TRBJ2-7; 8 bases fit TRBD2. Germline trimming cut 2 bases from V and 5 bases from J; bases unmatched to any gene: 2. There are 13 residues in the CDR3. The germline CDR1 and CDR2 sequences are LGHNA and YSLEER. Here the CDR3 reads CASSQSGRDEQYF. For the CDR3, the DNA is TGCGCCAGCAGCCAATCCGGGAGGGACGAGCAGTACTTC.

This clone was recorded a few times. The CDR3 region has the DNA TGTGCCAGCAGCTACCCGGGACAGGGTTACTATGGCTACACCTTC. Protein sequence: CASSYPGQGYYGYTF. The V and J genes are TRBV28 and TRBJ1-2; 9 bases match TRBD1. The CDR3 extends over 15 amino acids. CDR1 MDHEN and CDR2 SYDVKM come from the germline V gene. With V trimmed by 6 bases and J by 3 bases, 8 bases remained unmatched.

The V gene is TRBV5-1, the J gene TRBJ2-7; TRBD1 agrees at 11 bases. V shed 6 bases, J shed 2 bases, and the junction held 4 bases outside the gene matches. The germline gives CDR1 SGHRS, CDR2 YFSETQ. CDR3 size: 14 residues. CDR3 sequence: CASNPGQGAYEQYF. The CDR3 nucleotides read TGCGCCAGCAACCCGGGACAGGGGGCCTACGAGCAGTACTTC.

The V gene is TRBV2, the J gene TRBJ1-2, with D perhaps TRBD1 (6 bases). CDR3 length: 12 residues. V shed 6 bases and J shed 7 bases, with 12 bases lying between them. Germline CDR1 SNHLY, CDR2 FYNNEI. The DNA of the CDR3 is TGTGCCAGCAGACTACAGGGTACTGGCTACACCTTC. It translates to CASRLQGTGYTF.

The chain recombines TRBV28 with TRBJ2-7, with TRBD2 identical over 10 bases. Losses at the gene ends were 5 bases for V and 4 bases for J; bases not matched to a gene: 8. This CDR3 region has 15 residues. The germline gives CDR1 MDHEN, CDR2 SYDVKM. Here the CDR3 DNA reads TGTGCCAGCAGTGATCTAGCGGGAGTCGCATACGAGCAGTACTTC. It translates to CASSDLAGVAYEQYF.

V gene TRBV6-6 combines with J gene TRBJ1-4, with TRBD1 matching over 9 bases. With 6 bases clipped from V and 8 bases from J, the junction kept 4 bases outside the gene matches. The germline CDR1 and CDR2 sequences are MNHNY and SVGAGI (reference sequence). The CDR3 is 13 residues long. CDR3 sequence reads: CASRGGQGEKLFF. The CDR3 bases are TGTGCCAGCAGGGGAGGACAGGGGGAAAAACTGTTTTTT.

This clone was observed once. The rearrangement joins TRBV14 to TRBJ2-7, with TRBD1 matching 10 bases. Germline V lookup: CDR1 SGHDN, CDR2 FVKESK. V shed 1 base and J 5 bases; nucleotides not matched to a gene: 11. CDR3 length: 17 residues. CDR3 DNA sequence: TGTGCCAGCAGCCAAGGTTGGCTGGACAGGGGGTTTCACGAGCAGTACTTC. Protein sequence: CASSQGWLDRGFHEQYF.

The rearrangement joins TRBV5-4 to TRBJ2-6; D gene uncertain. CDR3 length equals 16 residues. Trimming took 0 bases from V and 0 from J, leaving 7 bases between them. Looked up from germline, CDR1 is SGHNT and CDR2 is YYREEE (reference sequence). The CDR3 sequence is CASSLGGSSGANVLTF. CDR3 nucleotide sequence: TGTGCCAGCAGCTTGGGAGGTTCCTCTGGGGCCAACGTCCTGACTTTC.

This clone was picked up a small number of times. The genes are TRBV28 and TRBJ2-7; a possible D gene is TRBD1 (6 bases). The CDR3 sequence is 15 residues long. CDR1 is MDHEN and CDR2 is SYDVKM in the germline V gene. V was pared by 4 bases and J by 5 bases, with 18 bases between. DNA of the CDR3: TGTGCCAGCAGTTACCTGAGGGGGTCACGACACGAGCAGTACTTC. Protein: CASSYLRGSRHEQYF.

The chain uses TRBV29-1 and TRBJ2-1; 11 bases fit TRBD2. This CDR3 comprises 16 residues. V was clipped by 3 bases and J by 2 bases; unmatched bases: 6. CDR1 is SQVTM, CDR2 ANQGSEA, per germline. The CDR3: CSVDLNSGGAYNEQFF. CDR3 in DNA: TGCAGCGTTGACCTAAATAGCGGGGGGGCCTACAATGAGCAGTTCTTC.

The chain carries TRBV4-3 and TRBJ2-6; 13 nucleotides line up with TRBD2. CDR3 length: 18 amino acids. V lost 0 bases and J lost 4; bases outside the gene matches: 3. Germline V gene sequence: CDR1 LGHNA, CDR2 YSLEER. The CDR3 region has the DNA TGCGCCAGCAGCCAAGATGGGACTAGCGGGGTCGGGGCCAACGTCCTGACTTTC. Translating it yields CASSQDGTSGVGANVLTF.

V is TRBV7-2 and J is TRBJ2-2; D uncertain. Germline CDR1 SGHTA, CDR2 FQGNSA. This CDR3 contains 14 residues. V was clipped by 5 bases and J by 4 bases, with 11 bases between them. The CDR3 protein is CASSATWSTGELFF. In DNA form, the CDR3 reads TGTGCCAGCAGCGCGACTTGGTCCACCGGGGAGCTGTTTTTT.

This clone was counted a few times. The V and J genes are TRBV29-1 and TRBJ2-1; 8 bases align to TRBD1. The V gene end was trimmed by 7 bases and the J gene end by 5 bases; junction bases not matched to a gene: 10. This CDR3 comprises 14 residues. Germline CDR1 SQVTM, CDR2 ANQGSEA. The chain's CDR3 is CSGAAGGKDNEQFF. CDR3 in DNA: TGCAGCGGTGCCGCAGGGGGCAAGGACAATGAGCAGTTCTTC.

For this clone: This CDR3 is also generated by other DNA sequences in the sample. V is TRBV19 and J is TRBJ1-6; D possibly corresponds to TRBD1 (6 bases). With 4 bases removed from V and 9 bases from J, the gap between germline ends came to 7 bases. This CDR3 has 12 residues. The germline gives CDR1 LNHDA, CDR2 SQIVND (reference sequence). CDR3 coding DNA: TGTGCCAGTAGTACAGGGGTTTCACCCCTCCACTTT. Amino acids: CASSTGVSPLHF.

The chain recombines TRBV6-2 or TRBV6-3 with TRBJ1-2, with 10 positions matching TRBD1. There are 14 residues in the CDR3. Germline trimming cut 2 bases from V and 4 bases from J; bases unmatched to any gene: 1. Germline V CDR1 and CDR2: MNHEY, SVGEGT. The CDR3 nucleotides read TGTGCCAGCAGTTACCGGACAGGGGGCTATGGCTACACCTTC. Translation gives CASSYRTGGYGYTF.

The chain carries TRBV11-3 and TRBJ1-1; D remains unclear. CDR3 length equals 14 residues. In germline, CDR1 is SGHNT, CDR2 YENEEA. The germline V and J ends were trimmed by 5 bases and 3 bases, with 13 bases remaining between them. CDR3 sequence: CASSLGPGDTEAFF. The CDR3 DNA reads as TGTGCCAGCAGCCTAGGACCGGGAGACACTGAAGCTTTCTTT. Variable domain in full (rest from reference TRBV11-3 and TRBJ1-1): EAGVVQSPRYKIIEKKQPVAFWCNPISGHNTLYWYLQNLGQGPELLIRYENEEAVDDSQLPKDRFSAERLKGVDSTLKIQPAELGDSAVYLCASSLGPGDTEAFFGQGTRLTVV.

The chain couples TRBV6-5 to TRBJ1-6; TRBD1 might be the D (6 bases). The CDR3 has 14 residues. V dropped 8 bases and J dropped 7 bases, with 15 bases sitting between them. Germline CDR1 is MNHEY and CDR2 is SVGAGI. The CDR3 is CASSRDRSNSPLHF. The CDR3 nucleotides are TGTGCCAGCTCCCGCGACAGGAGCAATTCACCCCTCCACTTT.

In nucleotides, the CDR3 is TGTGCCAGCAGCGTACAGGGCGTAAGCAATCAGCCCCAGCATTTT. Amino acid sequence: CASSVQGVSNQPQHF. The V gene is TRBV6-6, the J gene TRBJ1-5; tentative D call: TRBD1 (6 bases). The ends were cut back, 6 bases at V and 1 base at J, with 13 bases in the middle. Per the germline V gene, CDR1 is MNHNY and CDR2 is SVGAGI (reference sequence). There are 15 residues in the CDR3.

The chain combines TRBV3-1 (or the pseudogene TRBV3-2) with TRBJ1-3; D perhaps matches TRBD1 (6 bases). Germline assignment: CDR1 LGHDT and CDR2 YNNKEL (reference sequence). V was clipped by 3 bases and J by 4 bases, with 10 bases between them. CDR3 length: 14 amino acids. The CDR3 reads CASSQGAGGNTIYF. As DNA, the CDR3 is TGTGCCAGCAGCCAGGGGGCCGGGGGAAACACCATATATTTT.